Listed below are T cell receptor beta chains from one sample, sequenced in a study of cytomegalovirus exposure and HLA in healthy donors. Data came from immunoSEQ multiplex PCR; TCRdb stores just in-frame clones and leaves some out. The table for this sample gives about 170,000 clones. Sequenced material: PBMCs. Receptors originate from a woman aged 55 to 70 in good health and CMV-seronegative. Both conserved end residues are part of each CDR3. A D gene is named only where the DNA matches it firmly.

>TRBD2|TRBJ2-1|TRBV5-1
TGCGCCAGCAGCTTGCGGCGGGGGGGAAACTACAATGAGCAGTTCTTC
CASSLRRGGNYNEQFF
>TRBD1|TRBJ2-5|TRBV4-1
TGCGCCAGCAGCCAAGATGTTCCGGGACAGGGGCTCCAAGAGACCCAGTACTTC
CASSQDVPGQGLQETQYF
>TRBD2|TRBJ2-1|TRBV19
TGTGCCAGTAGTATCCAGTCGACTAGCGGGCCCTACAATGAGCAGTTCTTC
CASSIQSTSGPYNEQFF
>TRBD2|TRBJ2-1|TRBV27
TGTGCCAGCAGTTTAGGAGCGGGAGGGAATGAGCAGTTCTTC
CASSLGAGGNEQFF
>NA|TRBJ1-2|TRBV6-1
TGTGCCAGCATCCGACAGGACTATGGCTACACCTTC
CASIRQDYGYTF
>NA|TRBJ1-4|TRBV29-1
TGCAGCGTGCTCATGGGGGCAGAAAAACTGTTTTTT
CSVLMGAEKLFF
>NA|TRBJ2-7|TRBV6-5
TGTGCCAGCAGTTACAACAGGGCTACCTACGAGCAGTACTTC
CASSYNRATYEQYF
>NA|TRBJ2-1|TRBV29-1
TGCAGCGTCACAAGACTCTCCTACAATGAGCAGTTCTTC
CSVTRLSYNEQFF
>NA|TRBJ1-5|TRBV30
TGTGCCTGGAGTCCTTCGACAGGAAGCAATCAGCCCCAGCATTTT
CAWSPSTGSNQPQHF
>TRBD1|TRBJ1-1|TRBV7-6
TGTGCCAGCAGCTCCGGACAGGCTGTGAACACTGAAGCTTTCTTT
CASSSGQAVNTEAFF
>NA|TRBJ1-2|TRBV4-3
TGCGCCAGCAGCCATCGAGGTTTTGACTATGGCTACACCTTC
CASSHRGFDYGYTF
>NA|TRBJ1-4|TRBV10-3
TGTGCCATCAGTGACCCGAGAGGGACTAATGAAAAACTGTTTTTT
CAISDPRGTNEKLFF
>TRBD1|TRBJ1-2|TRBV7-2
TGTGCCAGCAGCTTAAGGATGGGTGGACAGGGGATTGGCTACACCTTC
CASSLRMGGQGIGYTF
>TRBD1|TRBJ1-4|TRBV27
TGTGCCAGCAGCCTGACAGGGGGTTATGAAAAACTGTTTTTT
CASSLTGGYEKLFF